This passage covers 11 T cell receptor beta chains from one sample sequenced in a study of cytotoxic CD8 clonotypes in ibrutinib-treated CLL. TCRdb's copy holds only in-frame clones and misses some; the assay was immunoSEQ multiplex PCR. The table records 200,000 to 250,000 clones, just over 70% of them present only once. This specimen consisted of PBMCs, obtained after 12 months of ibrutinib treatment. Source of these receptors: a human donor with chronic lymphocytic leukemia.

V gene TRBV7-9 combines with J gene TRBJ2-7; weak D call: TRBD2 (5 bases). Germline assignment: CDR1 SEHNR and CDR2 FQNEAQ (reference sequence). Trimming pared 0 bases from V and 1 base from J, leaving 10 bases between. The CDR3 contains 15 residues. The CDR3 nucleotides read TGTGCCAGCAGCTTAGCGGGAGTACTTTCCTACGAGCAGTACTTC. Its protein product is CASSLAGVLSYEQYF.

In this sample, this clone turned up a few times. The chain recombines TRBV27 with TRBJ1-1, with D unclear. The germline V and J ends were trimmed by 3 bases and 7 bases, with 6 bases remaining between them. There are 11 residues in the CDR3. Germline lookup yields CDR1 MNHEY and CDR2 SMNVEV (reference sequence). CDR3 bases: TGTGCCAGCAGTTTGGCGGGTGAAGCTTTCTTT. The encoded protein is CASSLAGEAFF.

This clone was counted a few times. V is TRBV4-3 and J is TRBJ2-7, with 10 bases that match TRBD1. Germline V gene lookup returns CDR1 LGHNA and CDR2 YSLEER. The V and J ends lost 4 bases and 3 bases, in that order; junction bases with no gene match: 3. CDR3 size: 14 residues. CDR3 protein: CASSRRTGGYEQYF. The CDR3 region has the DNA TGCGCCAGCAGCCGACGGACAGGGGGCTACGAGCAGTACTTC.

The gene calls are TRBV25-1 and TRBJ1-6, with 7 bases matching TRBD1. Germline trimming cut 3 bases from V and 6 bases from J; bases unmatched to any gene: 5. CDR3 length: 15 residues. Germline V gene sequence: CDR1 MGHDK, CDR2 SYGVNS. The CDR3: CASSDSQGSNSPLHF. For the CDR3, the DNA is TGTGCCAGCAGTGATTCACAGGGGAGTAATTCACCCCTCCACTTT.

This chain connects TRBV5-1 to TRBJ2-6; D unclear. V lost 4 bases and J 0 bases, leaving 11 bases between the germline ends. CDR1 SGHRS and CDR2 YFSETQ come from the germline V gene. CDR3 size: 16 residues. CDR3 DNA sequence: TGCGCCAGCAGCGGTCGGCGGCCCTCTGGGGCCAACGTCCTGACTTTC. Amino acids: CASSGRRPSGANVLTF.

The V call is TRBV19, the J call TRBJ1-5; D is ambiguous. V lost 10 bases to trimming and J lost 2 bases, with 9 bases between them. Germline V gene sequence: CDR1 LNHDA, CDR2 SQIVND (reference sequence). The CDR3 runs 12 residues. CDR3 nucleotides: TGTGCCACTCGGCCGGGCAATCAGCCCCAGCATTTT. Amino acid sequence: CATRPGNQPQHF. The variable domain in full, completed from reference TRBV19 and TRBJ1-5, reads DGGITQSPKYLFRKEGQNVTLSCEQNLNHDAMYWYRQDPGQGLRLIYYSQIVNDFQKGDIAEGYSVSREKKESFPLTVTSAQKNPTAFYLCATRPGNQPQHFGDGTRLSIL.

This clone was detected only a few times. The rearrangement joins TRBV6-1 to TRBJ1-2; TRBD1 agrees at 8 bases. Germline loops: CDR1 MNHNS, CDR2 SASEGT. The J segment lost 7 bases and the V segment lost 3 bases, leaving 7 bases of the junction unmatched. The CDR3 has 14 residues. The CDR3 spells CASSDPGTGVGYTF. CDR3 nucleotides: TGTGCCAGCAGTGACCCCGGGACAGGTGTTGGCTACACCTTC.

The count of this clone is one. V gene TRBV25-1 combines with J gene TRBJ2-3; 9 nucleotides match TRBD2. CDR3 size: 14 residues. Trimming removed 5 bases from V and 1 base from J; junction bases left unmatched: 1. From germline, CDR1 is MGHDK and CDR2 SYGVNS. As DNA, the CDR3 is TGTGCCAGCAGTTTAGCGGGAGGCACAGATACGCAGTATTTT. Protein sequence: CASSLAGGTDTQYF.

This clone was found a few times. CDR3 nucleotide sequence: TGTGCCAGCAGCTCCTCCTCACAGACTACGAACACCTTC. Encoded protein: CASSSSSQTTNTF. The gene calls are TRBV7-3 and TRBJ1-2; D call uncertain. The V gene lost 4 bases and the J gene lost 12 bases, with 18 bases spanning the gap. CDR1 is SGHTA and CDR2 is FQGTGA in the germline V gene. This CDR3 spans 13 amino acids.

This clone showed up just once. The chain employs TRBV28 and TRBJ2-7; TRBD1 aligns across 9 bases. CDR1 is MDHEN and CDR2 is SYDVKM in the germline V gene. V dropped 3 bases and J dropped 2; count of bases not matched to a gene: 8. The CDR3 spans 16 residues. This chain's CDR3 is CASSFAPGQGPYEQYF. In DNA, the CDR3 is TGTGCCAGCAGTTTTGCCCCGGGACAGGGCCCCTACGAGCAGTACTTC.

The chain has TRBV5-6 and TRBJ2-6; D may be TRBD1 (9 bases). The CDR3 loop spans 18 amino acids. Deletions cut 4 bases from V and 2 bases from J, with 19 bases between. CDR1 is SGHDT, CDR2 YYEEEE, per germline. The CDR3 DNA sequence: TGTGCCAGCAGCCCGGGGGGGACAGGGCGAACTGGGGCCAACGTCCTGACTTTC. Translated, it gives CASSPGGTGRTGANVLTF. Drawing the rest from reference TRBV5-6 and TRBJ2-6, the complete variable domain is DAGVTQSPTHLIKTRGQQVTLRCSPKSGHDTVSWYQQALGQGPQFIFQYYEEEERQRGNFPDRFSGHQFPNYSSELNVNALLLGDSALYLCASSPGGTGRTGANVLTFGAGSRLTVL.